This entry lists 14 T cell receptor beta chains sequenced from one sample in a study of human thymus T cells. TCRdb keeps only in-frame clones here, not all; method: immunoSEQ multiplex PCR. The data contain under 150,000 clones, 90% to 95% of them singletons. Resections removed during corrective heart surgery provided the thymus tissue used. The specimen sequenced was thymus tissue. These receptors came from a boy less than two years old with a congenital heart defect but otherwise immunologically healthy.

The chain joins TRBV30 to TRBJ2-1; 8 bases align to TRBD1. The CDR3 is 14 residues long. The germline gives CDR1 GTSNPN, CDR2 SVGIG (reference sequence). J lost 8 bases, V lost 1 base, and 7 bases had no gene match. CDR3 DNA sequence: TGTGCCTGGAGTGCTACGGACAGGGAAGATGAGCAGTTCTTC. This encodes CAWSATDREDEQFF. The complete variable domain, with remaining parts taken from reference TRBV30 and TRBJ2-1, reads SQTIHQWPATLVQPVGSPLSLECTVEGTSNPNLYWYRQAAGRGLQLLFYSVGIGQISSEVPQNLSASRPQDRQFILSSKKLLLSDSGFYLCAWSATDREDEQFFGPGTRLTVL.

This chain connects TRBV6-5 to TRBJ1-3; D ambiguous. CDR1 MNHEY and CDR2 SVGAGI come from the germline V gene. The V gene lost 5 bases and the J gene lost 4 bases, with 9 bases spanning the gap. This CDR3 contains 13 residues. The CDR3 is CASSVNSGNTIYF. The CDR3 coding sequence is TGTGCCAGCAGTGTTAACAGCGGAAACACCATATATTTT.

Notes on this clone: One end of the junction varies from germline; a read error may be responsible. The chain combines TRBV4-3 with TRBJ2-7, with 7 bases that match TRBD1. CDR1 is LGHNA and CDR2 is YSLEER in the germline V gene. This CDR3 region has 19 residues. The CDR3: CASIQVYAPQGQFLNEQYF. For the CDR3, the DNA is TGCGCCAGCATCCAAGTTTACGCCCCCCAGGGACAGTTCCTAAACGAGCAGTACTTC.

V gene TRBV5-1 combines with J gene TRBJ1-1; 7 bases align to TRBD1. The CDR3 extends over 15 amino acids. V was pared by 3 bases and J by 1 base, with 6 bases of the junction left unmatched. Germline CDR1 SGHRS, CDR2 YFSETQ. The CDR3: CASSSWGQRNTEAFF. In DNA form, the CDR3 reads TGCGCCAGCAGCTCCTGGGGACAGAGGAACACTGAAGCTTTCTTT.

CDR3 loop: CASSERGRILPNEQYF. In nucleotides, the CDR3 is TGCGCCAGCAGTGAAAGGGGGCGGATACTTCCTAACGAGCAGTACTTC. The chain links TRBV10-1 to TRBJ2-7; 7 positions agree with TRBD1. The J segment lost 5 bases and the V segment lost 3 bases, leaving 13 bases of the junction unmatched. Looked up from germline, CDR1 is WNHNN and CDR2 is SYGVQD (reference sequence). The CDR3 spans 16 residues.

Remarks on this clone: At the DNA level, this CDR3 is encoded by other sequences in the same sample as well. The chain couples TRBV27 to TRBJ2-3; D is unclear. Between the trimmed V and J ends, which lost 5 bases and 3 bases, there was a span of 9 bases. This CDR3 region has 13 residues. The V gene's germline CDR1 is MNHEY and CDR2 SMNVEV (reference sequence). This chain's CDR3 is CASSPPRTDTQYF. The DNA for the CDR3 is TGTGCCAGCAGTCCCCCCCGAACAGATACGCAGTATTTT.

The rearrangement joins TRBV2 to TRBJ1-4; TRBD1 aligns across 9 bases. The CDR3 is made up of 14 amino acids. CDR1 and CDR2 from the germline V gene are SNHLY and FYNNEI. V lost 7 bases and J lost 3; bases outside the gene matches: 3. This CDR3 is CASKRTGANEKLFF. CDR3 nucleotide sequence: TGTGCCAGCAAGAGGACAGGGGCTAATGAAAAACTGTTTTTT. The full variable domain, its missing parts supplied by reference TRBV2 and TRBJ1-4, is EPEVTQTPSHQVTQMGQEVILRCVPISNHLYFYWYRQILGQKVEFLVSFYNNEISEKSEIFDDQFSVERPDGSNFTLKIRSTKLEDSAMYFCASKRTGANEKLFFGSGTQLSVL.

The chain combines TRBV10-3 with TRBJ2-1; D is unclear. Germline V lookup: CDR1 ENHRY, CDR2 SYGVKD. Trimming removed 2 bases at V and 7 bases at J, with 12 bases between. There are 14 residues in the CDR3. In DNA form, the CDR3 reads TGTGCCATCAGTGAGAATAATAGCCGTAATGAGCAGTTCTTC. This codes for CAISENNSRNEQFF.

This clone has a handful of counts. This chain uses TRBV27 with TRBJ1-1, with a possible D match to TRBD1 (5 bases). The V gene lost 6 bases and the J gene lost 3 bases, with 5 bases spanning the gap. Germline lookup yields CDR1 MNHEY and CDR2 SMNVEV (reference sequence). The CDR3 covers 11 residues. The CDR3 loop is CASRGDTEAFF. For the CDR3, the DNA is TGTGCCAGCAGGGGGGACACTGAAGCTTTCTTT.

The chain uses TRBV6-5 and TRBJ2-7; D is possibly TRBD2 (5 bases). CDR1 and CDR2 from the germline V gene are MNHEY and SVGAGI. The CDR3 contains 15 residues. Trimming shortened V by 0 bases and J by 0 bases, and 9 bases separated the two germline ends. CDR3 sequence: CASSYSYGDSYEQYF. For the CDR3, the DNA is TGTGCCAGCAGTTACTCGTACGGGGACTCCTACGAGCAGTACTTC.

The chain carries TRBV28 and TRBJ2-1, with TRBD2 matching 9 bases. This CDR3 spans 14 amino acids. With 5 bases clipped from V and 3 bases from J, the junction kept 2 bases outside the gene matches. From germline, CDR1 is MDHEN and CDR2 SYDVKM. CDR3 bases: TGTGCCAGCAGTGCGGGGGGGGTCTACAATGAGCAGTTCTTC. This codes for CASSAGGVYNEQFF.

A few counts support this clone. As DNA, the CDR3 is TGTGCCACCAGCAGAGGTGATGGGGGGAGGGCTTTCTTT. Its protein is CATSRGDGGRAFF. The rearrangement joins TRBV15 to TRBJ1-1, with D tentatively TRBD1 (5 bases). The V gene lost 1 base and the J gene lost 11 bases, with 14 bases spanning the gap. The CDR3 covers 13 residues. CDR1 and CDR2 (germline): LNHNV, YYDKDF (reference sequence).

J is TRBJ2-5 and V is TRBV5-1; TRBD2 agrees at 14 bases. The CDR3 loop spans 17 amino acids. CDR1 SGHRS and CDR2 YFSETQ come from the germline V gene. V lost 4 bases, J lost 2 bases, and 7 bases stayed unmatched. As DNA, the CDR3 is TGCGCCAGCAGCCCGGGACTAGCGGGGGCCGCACAAGAGACCCAGTACTTC. Translating gives CASSPGLAGAAQETQYF.

The chain combines TRBV7-3 with TRBJ1-1, with TRBD1 as a possible D gene (6 bases). V lost 5 bases and J 5 bases, leaving 12 bases between the germline ends. Germline V gene sequence: CDR1 SGHTA, CDR2 FQGTGA. This CDR3 comprises 13 residues. The CDR3 DNA sequence: TGTGCCAGCAGCCCCAACAGGGATACTGAAGCTTTCTTT. Protein: CASSPNRDTEAFF. Variable domain in full (rest from reference TRBV7-3 and TRBJ1-1): GAGVSQTPSNKVTEKGKYVELRCDPISGHTALYWYRQSLGQGPEFLIYFQGTGAADDSGLPNDRFFAVRPEGSVSTLKIQRTERGDSAVYLCASSPNRDTEAFFGQGTRLTVV.